This T cell receptor (beta chain) was obtained from a study of T-cell memory formation after mild COVID-19. Study-wide context: Most TCR clusters belonged to a single donor.

In this sample, this clonotype turned up many times. The antigen is undetermined. TCRdb called the 5' RACE reads again in MiXCR, with one record for every CDR3 protein. The top ten clones hold over 25% of a sample with about 40,000 distinct CDR3 sequences, roughly an eighth of them seen once. Study-wide results and caveats: Contracting CD4+ clones lay largely in CM and EM, with CD8+ ones residing in EMRA. Later expanders leaned CD4+, whereas day 15 to 85 contracting clones were balanced CD4/CD8.

Sequenced material: PBMCs or a T cell subset sorted from them (not recorded which). The source of this sequence is a young man who had mild COVID-19 (a few samples of this study predate the infection). Cell type and time point are not known.

Here the CDR3 DNA reads TGCGCCAGCAGCGAGCTGCCCACAGATACGCAGTATTTT. Protein product: CASSELPTDTQYF. This chain connects TRBV5-1 to TRBJ2-3; no clear D. CDR3 length equals 13 residues. From germline, CDR1 is SGHRS and CDR2 YFSETQ. Between the trimmed V and J ends, which lost 4 bases and 2 bases, there was a span of 8 bases.